This record covers a single T cell receptor (beta chain). This CDR3 has 15 amino acids. Deletions cut 5 bases from V and 5 bases from J, with 18 bases between. Germline CDR1 LGHNA, CDR2 YSLEER. The sample is drawn from a study of blood T cell repertoires in COVID-19. The protocol was immunoSEQ multiplex PCR, while the TCRdb copy is restricted to in-frame clones and leaves out a portion. Found here are some 68,000 clones, roughly 87% of them singletons; the top ten hold around 3.6%. Sample: peripheral blood. J is TRBJ1-1 and V is TRBV4-3, with D perhaps matching TRBD1 (5 bases). This clonotype was obtained from a woman between 50 and 59 years old with COVID-19, enrolled during active disease. CDR3 in amino acids: CASSMTVQAFTEAFF. CDR3 in DNA: TGCGCCAGCAGCATGACAGTTCAAGCTTTTACTGAAGCTTTCTTT.